This T cell receptor (beta chain) appears in the sequencing data of a study of T-cell reconstitution after alpha-beta-depleted transplantation in children. CDR3 size: 13 residues. The V and J ends lost 3 bases and 0 bases respectively, with 8 bases between them. The germline V gene encodes CDR1 DFQATT and CDR2 SNEGSKA (reference sequence). A TCRbeta library incorporating unique molecular identifiers was prepared. TCRdb re-called the PCR reads through MiXCR, storing one row per CDR3 protein. The profile shows around 800,000 distinct CDR3 sequences, about 15% of them singletons. The chain employs TRBV20-1 and TRBJ1-2, with a possible D match to TRBD1 (5 bases). The source was PBMCs, mostly from graft donor cells, collected 360 days after TCRalphabeta/CD19-depleted stem cell transplant. This clonotype was obtained from a male patient between 5 and 17 years old who had a stem cell transplant for acute lymphoblastic leukemia, so the T cells may come from the graft donor. The chain's CDR3 is CSASGTANYGYTF. CDR3 sequence (DNA): TGCAGTGCTAGCGGGACGGCTAACTATGGCTACACCTTC.